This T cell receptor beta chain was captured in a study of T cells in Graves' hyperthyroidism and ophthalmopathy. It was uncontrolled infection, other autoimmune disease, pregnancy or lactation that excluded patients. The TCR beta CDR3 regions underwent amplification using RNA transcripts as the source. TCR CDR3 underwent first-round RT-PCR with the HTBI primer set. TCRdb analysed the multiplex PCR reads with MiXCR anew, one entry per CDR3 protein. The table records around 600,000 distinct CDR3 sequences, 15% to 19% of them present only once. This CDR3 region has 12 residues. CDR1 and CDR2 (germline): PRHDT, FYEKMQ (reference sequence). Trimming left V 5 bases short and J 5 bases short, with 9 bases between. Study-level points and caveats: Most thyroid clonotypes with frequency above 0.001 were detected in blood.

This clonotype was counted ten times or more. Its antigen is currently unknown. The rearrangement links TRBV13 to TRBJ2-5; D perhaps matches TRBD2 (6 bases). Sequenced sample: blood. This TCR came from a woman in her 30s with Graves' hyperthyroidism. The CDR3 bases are TGTGCCAGCAGCAAGGAGGGTGAGACCCAGTACTTC. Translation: CASSKEGETQYF.